This T cell receptor beta chain was identified during a study of blood T cells in healthy people across ages. Study-level points and caveats: The study found more naive CD4+ cells and higher diversity in long-lived than aged donors. The study regarded diversity estimates from one million T cells as underestimates.

This clonotype was counted a few times. Its matching antigen is unknown. No fewer than 6 million PBMCs went into each sample. The V end lost 5 bases, the J end lost 0 bases, and 7 bases lay between the germline ends. There are 13 residues in the CDR3. Germline V gene sequence: CDR1 LGHDT, CDR2 YNNKEL (reference sequence). Alongside a J-beta primer mix, a sample-barcoded 5' primer served in a second PCR lasting roughly 7 to 12 cycles. Each cDNA molecule carried a tag from a template-switch adaptor that contained 12 random nucleotides. TCRdb re-called the 5' RACE reads with MiXCR, one entry per CDR3 protein. Among about 1,400,000 distinct CDR3 sequences, approximately 38% were seen once, and the ten largest hold under 8%.

The TCR comes from a woman younger than 30 in good health. This sequence joins TRBV3-1 and TRBJ2-5; D gene uncertain. The sequenced sample consisted of blood. Here the CDR3 reads CASSVLYQETQYF. DNA of the CDR3: TGTGCCAGCAGCGTACTGTACCAAGAGACCCAGTACTTC.